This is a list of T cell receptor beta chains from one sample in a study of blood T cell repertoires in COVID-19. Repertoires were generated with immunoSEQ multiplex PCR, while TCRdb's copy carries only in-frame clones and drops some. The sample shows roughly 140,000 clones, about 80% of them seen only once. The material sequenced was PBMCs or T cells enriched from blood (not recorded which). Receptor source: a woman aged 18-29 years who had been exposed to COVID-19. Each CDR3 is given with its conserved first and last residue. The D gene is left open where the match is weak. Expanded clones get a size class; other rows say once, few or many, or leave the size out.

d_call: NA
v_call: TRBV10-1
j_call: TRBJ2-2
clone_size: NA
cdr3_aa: CASSGRRGNTGELFF
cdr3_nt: TGCGCCAGCAGTGGCCGGCGGGGGAACACCGGGGAGCTGTTTTTT

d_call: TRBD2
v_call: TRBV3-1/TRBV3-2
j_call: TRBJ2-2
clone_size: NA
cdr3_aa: CASSHITLAGTGELFF
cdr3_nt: TGTGCCAGCAGCCACATCACTCTAGCGGGGACCGGGGAGCTGTTTTTT

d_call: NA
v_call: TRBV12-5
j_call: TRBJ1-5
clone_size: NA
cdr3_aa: CASGSGRLEQPQHF
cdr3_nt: TGTGCTAGTGGTTCGGGGAGGCTTGAACAGCCCCAGCATTTT

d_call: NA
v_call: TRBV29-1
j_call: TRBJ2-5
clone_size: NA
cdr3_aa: CSVRTESLSTQYF
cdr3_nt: TGCAGCGTTCGAACGGAGAGCTTGTCGACCCAGTACTTC

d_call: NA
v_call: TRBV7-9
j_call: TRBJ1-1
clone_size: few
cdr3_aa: CASSLGGGGTEAFF
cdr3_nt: TGTGCCAGCAGCTTGGGGGGAGGTGGCACTGAAGCTTTCTTT

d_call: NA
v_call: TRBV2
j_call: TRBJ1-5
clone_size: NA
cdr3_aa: CASSEGAGFQPQHF
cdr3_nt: TGTGCCAGCAGTGAAGGGGCGGGTTTTCAGCCCCAGCATTTT

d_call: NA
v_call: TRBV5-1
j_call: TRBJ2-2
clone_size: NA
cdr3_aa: CASRVQGAGELFF
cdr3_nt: TGCGCCAGCAGGGTGCAGGGTGCCGGGGAGCTGTTTTTT

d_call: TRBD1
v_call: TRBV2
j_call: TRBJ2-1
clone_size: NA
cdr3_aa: CASSRQGLSYNEQFF
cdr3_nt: TGTGCCAGCAGTAGACAGGGGCTCTCCTACAATGAGCAGTTCTTC

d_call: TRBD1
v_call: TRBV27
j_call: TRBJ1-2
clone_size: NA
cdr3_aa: CASSFYGQGGLGYTF
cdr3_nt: TGTGCCAGCAGTTTTTACGGACAGGGGGGTCTTGGCTACACCTTC

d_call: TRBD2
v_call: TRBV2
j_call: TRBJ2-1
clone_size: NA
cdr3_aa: CASSAASGGYNEQFF
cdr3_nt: TGTGCCAGCAGTGCCGCTAGCGGTGGATACAATGAGCAGTTCTTC

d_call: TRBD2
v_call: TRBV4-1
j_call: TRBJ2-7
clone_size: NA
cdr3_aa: CASSQFLAGYYEQYF
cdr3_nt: TGCGCCAGCAGCCAGTTTCTAGCGGGGTACTACGAGCAGTACTTC

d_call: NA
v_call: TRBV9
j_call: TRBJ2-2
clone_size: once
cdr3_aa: CASSVGQDLAGELFF
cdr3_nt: TGTGCCAGCAGCGTAGGACAGGACCTAGCCGGGGAGCTGTTTTTT

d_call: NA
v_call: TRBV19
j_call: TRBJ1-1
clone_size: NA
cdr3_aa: CASSIGGSNTEAFF
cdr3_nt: TGTGCCAGTAGTATAGGCGGTTCGAACACTGAAGCTTTCTTT

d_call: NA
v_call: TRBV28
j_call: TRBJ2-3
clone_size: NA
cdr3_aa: CASSLGQGWDF
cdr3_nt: TGTGCCAGCAGTTTGGGGCAGGGTTGGGATTTT

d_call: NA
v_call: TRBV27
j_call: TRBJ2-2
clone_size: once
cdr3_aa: CASSRERGTGELFF
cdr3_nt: TGTGCCAGCAGTAGGGAGAGAGGCACCGGGGAGCTGTTTTTT

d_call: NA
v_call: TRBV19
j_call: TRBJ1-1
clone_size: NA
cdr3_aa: CASSIPTVMNTEAFF
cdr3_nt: TGTGCCAGTAGTATACCGACAGTCATGAACACTGAAGCTTTCTTT

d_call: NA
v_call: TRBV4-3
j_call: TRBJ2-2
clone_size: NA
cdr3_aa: CASSQVGLANTGELFF
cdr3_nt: TGCGCCAGCAGCCAAGTAGGGCTAGCCAACACCGGGGAGCTGTTTTTT

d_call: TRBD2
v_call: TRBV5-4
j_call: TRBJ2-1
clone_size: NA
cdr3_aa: CASSLGLAAHNEQFF
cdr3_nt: TGTGCCAGCAGCTTGGGGCTAGCGGCACACAATGAGCAGTTCTTC

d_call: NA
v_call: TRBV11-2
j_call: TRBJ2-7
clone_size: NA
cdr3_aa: CASSSRNRRSYEQYF
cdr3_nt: TGTGCCAGCAGCTCGCGGAACCGCCGCTCCTACGAGCAGTACTTC

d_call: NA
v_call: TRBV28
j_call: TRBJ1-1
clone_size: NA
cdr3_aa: CASSSIPQGGTEAFF
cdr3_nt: TGTGCCAGCAGTTCTATTCCCCAGGGCGGAACAGAAGCTTTCTTT

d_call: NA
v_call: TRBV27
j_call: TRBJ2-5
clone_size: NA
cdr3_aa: CASSPRQAPQETQYF
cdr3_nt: TGTGCCAGCAGTCCCCGACAGGCCCCCCAAGAGACCCAGTACTTC

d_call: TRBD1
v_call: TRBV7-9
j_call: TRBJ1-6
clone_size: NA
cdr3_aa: CASSRFAGTGGSPLHF
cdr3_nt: TGTGCCAGCAGCCGCTTTGCCGGGACAGGGGGGTCACCCCTCCACTTT

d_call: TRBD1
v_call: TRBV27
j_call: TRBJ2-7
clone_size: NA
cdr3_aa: CASSYSRDRVKSGEQYF
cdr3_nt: TGTGCCAGCAGTTACTCCCGGGACAGGGTTAAATCAGGCGAGCAGTACTTC

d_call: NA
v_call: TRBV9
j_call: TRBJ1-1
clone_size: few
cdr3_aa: CASSVALTGVHEAFF
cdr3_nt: TGTGCCAGCAGCGTAGCGTTGACAGGAGTACATGAAGCTTTCTTT

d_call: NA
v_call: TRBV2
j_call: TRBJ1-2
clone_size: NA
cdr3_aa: CASSEVAGSRYTF
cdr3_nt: TGTGCCAGCAGTGAAGTCGCAGGCTCCAGATACACCTTC

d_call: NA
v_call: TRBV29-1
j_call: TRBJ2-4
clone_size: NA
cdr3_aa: CSVGKEYIQYF
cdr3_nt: TGCAGCGTTGGGAAGGAGTACATTCAGTACTTC

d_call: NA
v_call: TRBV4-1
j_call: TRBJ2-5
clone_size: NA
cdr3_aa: CASSPSPLSSETQYF
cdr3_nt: TGCGCCAGCAGCCCTTCCCCCCTATCCTCGGAGACCCAGTACTTC

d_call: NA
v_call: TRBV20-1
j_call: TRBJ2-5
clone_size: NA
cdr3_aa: CSARGRGFQYF
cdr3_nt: TGCAGTGCTAGAGGAAGGGGTTTCCAGTACTTC

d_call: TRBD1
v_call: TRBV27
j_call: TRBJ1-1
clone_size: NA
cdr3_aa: CASSALPDRIIEAFF
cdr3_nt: TGTGCCAGCAGTGCCCTCCCGGACAGGATAATTGAAGCTTTCTTT

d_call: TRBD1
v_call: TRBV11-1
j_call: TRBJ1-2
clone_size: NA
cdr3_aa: CASSLGQQSNYGYTF
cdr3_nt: TGTGCCAGCAGCTTGGGACAGCAGTCTAACTATGGCTACACCTTC

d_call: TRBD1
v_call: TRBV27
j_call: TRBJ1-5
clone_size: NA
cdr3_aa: CASSPRQGPSNNQPQHF
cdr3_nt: TGTGCCAGCAGTCCGCGACAGGGGCCTAGCAACAATCAGCCCCAGCATTTT

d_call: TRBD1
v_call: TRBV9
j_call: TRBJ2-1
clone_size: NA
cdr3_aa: CASSAGGRDRGYNEQFF
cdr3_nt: TGTGCCAGCAGCGCCGGCGGGAGGGACAGGGGGTACAATGAGCAGTTCTTC

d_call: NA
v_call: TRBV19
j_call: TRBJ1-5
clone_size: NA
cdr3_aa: CASRSPGDQPQHF
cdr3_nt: TGTGCCAGTAGAAGTCCAGGGGACCAGCCCCAGCATTTT

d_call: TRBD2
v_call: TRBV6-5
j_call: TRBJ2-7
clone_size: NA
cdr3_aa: CASSRGVFSYEQYF
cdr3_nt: TGTGCCAGCAGCCGGGGGGTATTCTCCTACGAGCAGTACTTC

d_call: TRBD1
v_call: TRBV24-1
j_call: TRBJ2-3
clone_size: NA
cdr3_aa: CATSDSPNRGKRSDTQYF
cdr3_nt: TGTGCCACCAGTGATTCCCCTAACAGGGGCAAGAGGTCAGATACGCAGTATTTT

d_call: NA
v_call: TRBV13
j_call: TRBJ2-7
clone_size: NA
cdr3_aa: CASSPSLRGEQYF
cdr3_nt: TGTGCCAGCAGCCCATCTCTCAGGGGCGAGCAGTACTTC

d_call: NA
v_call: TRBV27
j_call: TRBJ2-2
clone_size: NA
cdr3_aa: CASISRGYSTGELFF
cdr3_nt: TGTGCCAGCATTTCCAGGGGTTATAGCACCGGGGAGCTGTTTTTT

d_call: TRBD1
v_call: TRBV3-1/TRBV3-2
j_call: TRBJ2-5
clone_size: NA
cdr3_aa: CASSHRRAGGETQYF
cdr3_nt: TGTGCCAGCAGCCACCGTCGGGCAGGGGGAGAGACCCAGTACTTC

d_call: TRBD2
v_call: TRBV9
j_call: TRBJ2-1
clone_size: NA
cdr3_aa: CASSPTGGLAYNEQFF
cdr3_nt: TGTGCCAGCAGCCCGACGGGGGGACTAGCGTACAATGAGCAGTTCTTC

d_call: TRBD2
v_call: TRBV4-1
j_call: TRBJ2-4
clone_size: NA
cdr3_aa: CASSSYPSGGRLAKNIQYF
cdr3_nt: TGCGCCAGCAGCTCGTACCCTAGCGGGGGACGTCTAGCCAAAAACATTCAGTACTTC

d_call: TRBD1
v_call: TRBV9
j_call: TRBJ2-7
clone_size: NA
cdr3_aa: CASSVRGLGEQYF
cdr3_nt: TGTGCCAGCAGCGTAAGGGGGCTGGGCGAGCAGTACTTC

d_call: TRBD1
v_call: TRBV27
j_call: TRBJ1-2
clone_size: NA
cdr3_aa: CASSLLRDRTISGYTF
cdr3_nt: TGTGCCAGCAGTTTACTTCGGGACAGGACTATCTCTGGCTACACCTTC

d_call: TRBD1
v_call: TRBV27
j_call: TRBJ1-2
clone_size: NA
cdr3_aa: CASRTGANYGYTF
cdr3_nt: TGTGCCAGCAGAACAGGGGCTAACTATGGCTACACCTTC

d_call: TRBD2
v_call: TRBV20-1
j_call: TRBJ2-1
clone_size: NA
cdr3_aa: CSASEREGPLF
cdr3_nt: TGCAGTGCGAGCGAGCGGGAGGGCCCGCTCTTC

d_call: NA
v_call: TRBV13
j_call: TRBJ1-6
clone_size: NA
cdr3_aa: CASSPRPGRDSPLHF
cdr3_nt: TGTGCCAGCAGCCCAAGACCAGGGAGGGATTCACCCCTCCACTTT

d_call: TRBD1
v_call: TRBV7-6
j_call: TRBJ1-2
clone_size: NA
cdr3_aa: CASSPRTGSNGYTF
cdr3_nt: TGTGCCAGCAGCCCACGGACAGGGTCGAACGGCTACACCTTC

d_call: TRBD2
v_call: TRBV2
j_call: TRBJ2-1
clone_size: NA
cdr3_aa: CASTMTSGSHNEQFF
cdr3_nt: TGTGCCAGCACCATGACTAGCGGGAGTCACAATGAGCAGTTCTTC

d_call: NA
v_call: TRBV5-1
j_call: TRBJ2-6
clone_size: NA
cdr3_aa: CASSEGQPSGANVLTF
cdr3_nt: TGCGCCAGCAGCGAAGGACAGCCCTCTGGGGCCAACGTCCTGACTTTC

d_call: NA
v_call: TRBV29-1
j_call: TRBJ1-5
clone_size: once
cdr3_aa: CSVSIGGSGNQPQHF
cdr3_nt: TGCAGCGTGTCCATCGGCGGTTCGGGCAATCAGCCCCAGCATTTT

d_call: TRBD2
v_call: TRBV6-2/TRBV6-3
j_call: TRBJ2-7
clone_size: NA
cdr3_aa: CASSYTSGSFYEQYF
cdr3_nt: TGTGCCAGCAGCTATACTAGCGGGAGTTTTTACGAGCAGTACTTC

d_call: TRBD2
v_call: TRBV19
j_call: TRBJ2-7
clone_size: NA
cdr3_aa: CASSTSGSYEQYF
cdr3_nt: TGTGCCAGTAGTACTAGCGGGAGCTACGAGCAGTACTTC

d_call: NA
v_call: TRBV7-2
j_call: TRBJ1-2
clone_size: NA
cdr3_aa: CASSLQSSGVGGYTF
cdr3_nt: TGTGCCAGCAGCCTTCAGAGTAGCGGGGTGGGTGGCTACACCTTC

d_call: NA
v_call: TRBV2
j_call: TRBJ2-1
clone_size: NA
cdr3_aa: CASSYSYSHNEQFF
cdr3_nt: TGTGCCAGCAGTTACAGCTACTCCCACAATGAGCAGTTCTTC

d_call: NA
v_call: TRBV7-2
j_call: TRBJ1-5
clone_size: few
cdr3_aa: CASSLGQTRPQHF
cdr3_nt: TGTGCCAGCAGCTTAGGGCAGACTCGGCCCCAGCATTTT

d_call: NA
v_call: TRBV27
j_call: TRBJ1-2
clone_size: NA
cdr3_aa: CASSFVSNYGYTF
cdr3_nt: TGTGCCAGCAGTTTTGTCTCTAACTATGGCTACACCTTC